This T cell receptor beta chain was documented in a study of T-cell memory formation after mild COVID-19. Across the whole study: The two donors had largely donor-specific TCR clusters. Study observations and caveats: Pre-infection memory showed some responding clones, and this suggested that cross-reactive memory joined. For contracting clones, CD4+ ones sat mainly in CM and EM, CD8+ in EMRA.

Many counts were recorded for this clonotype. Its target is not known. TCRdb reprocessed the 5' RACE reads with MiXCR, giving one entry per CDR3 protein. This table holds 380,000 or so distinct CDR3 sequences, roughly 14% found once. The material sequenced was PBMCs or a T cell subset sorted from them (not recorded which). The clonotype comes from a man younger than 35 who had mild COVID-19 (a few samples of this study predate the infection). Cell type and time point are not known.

CDR3: CSAPHGRGSYNEQFF. CDR3 DNA: TGCAGTGCTCCCCATGGGCGGGGGTCCTACAATGAGCAGTTCTTC. This chain links TRBV20-1 with TRBJ2-1; 7 nucleotides align to TRBD2. After removal of 5 bases from V and 1 base from J, the junction contained 8 bases not matched to a gene. Germline V gene sequence: CDR1 DFQATT, CDR2 SNEGSKA (reference sequence). The CDR3 totals 15 residues.